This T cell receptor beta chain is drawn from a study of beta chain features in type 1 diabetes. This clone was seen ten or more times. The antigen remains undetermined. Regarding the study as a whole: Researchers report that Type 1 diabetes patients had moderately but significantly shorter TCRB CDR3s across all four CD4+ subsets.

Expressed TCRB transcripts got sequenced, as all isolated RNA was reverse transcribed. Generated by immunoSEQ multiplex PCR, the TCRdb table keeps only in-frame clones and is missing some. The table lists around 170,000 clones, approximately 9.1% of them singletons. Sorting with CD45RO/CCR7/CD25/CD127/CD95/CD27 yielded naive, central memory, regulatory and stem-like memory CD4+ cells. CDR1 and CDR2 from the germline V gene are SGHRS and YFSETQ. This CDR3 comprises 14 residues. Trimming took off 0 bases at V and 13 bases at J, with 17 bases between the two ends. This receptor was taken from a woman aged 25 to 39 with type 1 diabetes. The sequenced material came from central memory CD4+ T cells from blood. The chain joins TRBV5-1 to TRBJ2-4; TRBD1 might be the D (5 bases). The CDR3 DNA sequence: TGCGCCAGCAGCTTGGCCGTTGGGGCGGAGATACAGTACTTC. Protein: CASSLAVGAEIQYF. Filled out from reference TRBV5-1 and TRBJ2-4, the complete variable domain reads KAGVTQTPRYLIKTRGQQVTLSCSPISGHRSVSWYQQTPGQGLQFLFEYFSETQRNKGNFPGRFSGRQFSNSRSEMNVSTLELGDSALYLCASSLAVGAEIQYFGAGTRLSVL.